The 17 T cell receptor beta chains reported below all come from one sample, sequenced in a study of blood T cell repertoires in COVID-19. Some clones are missing from TCRdb's copy, which holds only in-frame ones; the method was immunoSEQ multiplex PCR. The sample consists of about 15,000 clones, 80% to 90% of them appearing once. Sequences were obtained from peripheral blood. All receptors derive from a man aged 70-80 years in a cohort sampled during active COVID-19.

This chain connects TRBV7-6 to TRBJ2-7; D is perhaps TRBD2 (5 bases). With 4 bases removed from V and 0 bases from J, the gap between germline ends came to 13 bases. CDR1 and CDR2 from the germline V gene are SGHVS and FNYEAQ. CDR3 length: 15 amino acids. The chain's CDR3 is CASSSGRTPSYEQYF. The CDR3 DNA follows: TGTGCCAGCAGCTCAGGCCGGACTCCCTCCTACGAGCAGTACTTC.

V gene TRBV9 combines with J gene TRBJ2-1, with TRBD2 identical over 8 bases. V shed 4 bases and J 0 bases; nucleotides not matched to a gene: 9. The CDR3 length is 17 residues. Germline CDR1 and CDR2: SGDLS and YYNGEE. Here the CDR3 reads CASSIDSGSSSYNEQFF. The DNA of the CDR3 is TGTGCCAGCAGCATCGACAGCGGGAGCAGCTCCTACAATGAGCAGTTCTTC.

The chain joins TRBV9 to TRBJ2-2, with TRBD2 identical over 12 bases. The CDR3 extends over 16 amino acids. V gave up 0 bases and J gave up 6 bases; unmatched junction bases: 3. The germline gives CDR1 SGDLS, CDR2 YYNGEE. CDR3 sequence reads: CASSVGLAGDPGELFF. In DNA form, the CDR3 reads TGTGCCAGCAGCGTAGGACTAGCGGGAGACCCCGGGGAGCTGTTTTTT.

This clone was observed once. The chain recombines TRBV5-1 with TRBJ2-5; the match to TRBD2 covers 7 bases. CDR1 is SGHRS and CDR2 is YFSETQ in the germline V gene. This CDR3 spans 16 amino acids. Trimming at V came to 0 bases and at J to 5 bases, leaving 10 bases not matched to a gene. This CDR3 reads CASSLERGGRGETQYF. For the CDR3, the DNA is TGCGCCAGCAGCTTGGAGCGTGGCGGGAGAGGGGAGACCCAGTACTTC.

The gene calls are TRBV6-6 and TRBJ2-7; 7 nucleotides match TRBD2. The ends lost 10 bases at V and 0 bases at J; junction bases unmatched: 15. This CDR3 is built from 16 residues. From germline, CDR1 is MNHNY and CDR2 SVGAGI (reference sequence). The CDR3 bases are TGTGCCACCTTAGGTGGTAGCGGGCCTAACTCCTACGAGCAGTACTTC. This gives the protein CATLGGSGPNSYEQYF.

The chain has TRBV28 and TRBJ2-7; TRBD1 aligns across 8 bases. V trimming: 3 bases; J trimming: 5 bases; junction bases outside the gene matches: 6. Germline V gene data show CDR1 as MDHEN and CDR2 as SYDVKM. The CDR3 length is 14 residues. The CDR3 loop reads CASSLTGVGDEQYF. Written as DNA, the CDR3 is TGTGCCAGCAGTTTGACAGGGGTGGGGGACGAGCAGTACTTC. The variable domain in full, completed from reference TRBV28 and TRBJ2-7, reads DVKVTQSSRYLVKRTGEKVFLECVQDMDHENMFWYRQDPGLGLRLIYFSYDVKMKEKGDIPEGYSVSREKKERFSLILESASTNQTSMYLCASSLTGVGDEQYFGPGTRLTVT.

The chain recombines TRBV30 with TRBJ2-2; D gene ambiguous. The CDR3 runs 11 residues. CDR1 is GTSNPN and CDR2 is SVGIG in the germline V gene (reference sequence). CDR3 sequence (DNA): TGTGCTCGGCGGTTCACCGGGGAGCTGTTTTTT. Amino acid sequence: CARRFTGELFF. The full variable domain, with the rest looked up from reference TRBV30 and TRBJ2-2, is SQTIHQWPATLVQPVGSPLSLECTVEGTSNPNLYWYRQAAGRGLQLLFYSVGIGQISSEVPQNLSASRPQDRQFILSSKKLLLSDSGFYLCARRFTGELFFGEGSRLTVL.

The genes are TRBV4-1 and TRBJ2-5; possible D gene TRBD2, 6 bases. The CDR3 is made up of 15 amino acids. Germline-derived CDR1 and CDR2 are MGHRA and YSYEKL. V was pared by 4 bases and J by 3 bases, with 15 bases between. CDR3 in DNA: TGCGCCAGCAGCCGGACCGGGACTGAAAAAGAGACCCAGTACTTC. Its protein is CASSRTGTEKETQYF.

This chain links TRBV30 with TRBJ2-2; D perhaps matches TRBD1 (5 bases). The V end lost 2 bases, the J end lost 6 bases, and 10 bases lay between the germline ends. This CDR3 region has 13 residues. The germline V gene has CDR1 GTSNPN and CDR2 SVGIG (reference sequence). The CDR3 DNA reads as TGTGCCTGGAGTTCAGGGTTCGCCGGGGAGCTGTTTTTT. Residues: CAWSSGFAGELFF.

This clone has a single count. The V and J genes are TRBV4-1 and TRBJ2-5; TRBD1 matches at 8 bases. J was trimmed by 2 bases and V by 0 bases; bases with no gene match: 5. The germline V gene has CDR1 MGHRA and CDR2 YSYEKL. This CDR3 spans 16 amino acids. CDR3 protein: CASSQDPGQVQETQYF. CDR3 in DNA: TGCGCCAGCAGCCAAGATCCGGGACAGGTTCAAGAGACCCAGTACTTC.

The chain couples TRBV7-2 to TRBJ2-3, with D perhaps matching TRBD1 (6 bases). Deletions cut 5 bases from V and 4 bases from J, with 13 bases between. Germline V lookup: CDR1 SGHTA, CDR2 FQGNSA. This CDR3 spans 14 amino acids. CDR3 DNA: TGTGCCAGCAGCCCCGGGCAGGGGCCAGATACGCAGTATTTT. This gives the protein CASSPGQGPDTQYF. Combining the CDR3 with reference TRBV7-2 and TRBJ2-3 gives the whole variable domain GAGVSQSPSNKVTEKGKDVELRCDPISGHTALYWYRQSLGQGLEFLIYFQGNSAPDKSGLPSDRFSAERTGGSVSTLTIQRTQQEDSAVYLCASSPGQGPDTQYFGPGTRLTVL.

J is TRBJ2-3 and V is TRBV11-3; maybe TRBD2 (6 bases). V lost 5 bases and J 1 base, leaving 13 bases between the germline ends. The CDR3 has 15 residues. Germline V lookup: CDR1 SGHNT, CDR2 YENEEA. This chain's CDR3 is CASSLGGGGTDTQYF. Here the CDR3 DNA reads TGTGCCAGCAGCCTCGGTGGAGGGGGCACAGATACGCAGTATTTT.

The rearrangement uses TRBV7-9 and TRBJ2-1, with 7 bases identical to TRBD2. Germline loops: CDR1 SEHNR, CDR2 FQNEAQ (reference sequence). The CDR3 consists of 14 residues. V shed 4 bases, J shed 6 bases, and the junction held 6 bases outside the gene matches. CDR3 sequence reads: CASSWTSPSNEQFF. CDR3 bases: TGTGCCAGCAGCTGGACTAGTCCCTCCAATGAGCAGTTCTTC.

This clone appeared a few times. V gene TRBV7-2 combines with J gene TRBJ2-7, with 10 bases that match TRBD2. J lost 6 bases, V lost 4 bases, and 6 bases had no gene match. The CDR3 extends over 14 amino acids. CDR1 and CDR2 (germline): SGHTA, FQGNSA. CDR3 sequence reads: CASSWGTSVFEQYF. The CDR3 coding sequence is TGTGCCAGCAGCTGGGGGACTAGCGTCTTCGAGCAGTACTTC.

This clone has just a few counts. The J gene is TRBJ2-3, the V gene TRBV11-2, with 9 bases matching TRBD2. Germline lookup yields CDR1 SGHAT and CDR2 FQNNGV. V shed 2 bases and J 2 bases; nucleotides not matched to a gene: 11. The CDR3 sequence is 18 residues long. CDR3 residues: CASSLSRGTSITTDTQYF. The CDR3 nucleotides read TGTGCCAGCAGCTTAAGCCGCGGGACTAGCATTACCACAGATACGCAGTATTTT.

This chain joins TRBV15 and TRBJ2-7, with 8 bases aligning to TRBD1. V lost 5 bases to trimming and J lost 2 bases; unmatched junction nucleotides: 5. CDR1 is LNHNV, CDR2 YYDKDF, per germline (reference sequence). The CDR3 is made up of 14 amino acids. The CDR3 DNA follows: TGTGCCACCAGCCCAAGGACAGGGACCTACGAGCAGTACTTC. Encoded protein: CATSPRTGTYEQYF.

The rearrangement uses TRBV11-2 and TRBJ2-1, with a weak D call TRBD2 (6 bases). V lost 3 bases to trimming and J lost 2 bases, with 14 bases between them. The germline gives CDR1 SGHAT, CDR2 FQNNGV. The CDR3 totals 16 residues. The CDR3 nucleotides read TGTGCCAGCAGCTTTATTCTAGCGACAGCCTACAATGAGCAGTTCTTC. It specifies CASSFILATAYNEQFF.